Given below is one T cell receptor beta chain in context. Its target is unknown. This sample is drawn from a study of T cell clonotyping in hematopoietic cell transplantation. Study information: Recipient samples before transplant were obtained post-cytoreduction. Study-wide findings and caveats: At the given depth, recipient repertoires were over 97% de novo clonotypes. CD4 and CD8 repertoire contributions could not be separated without sorting. After transplant, recipient diversity fell while pathologically expanded clonotypes grew through day 180.

Time point defined: recipient sample about 28 days before transplant, after cytoreduction. Measured with immunoSEQ multiplex PCR; TCRdb has only the in-frame clones, and not every one. The sample records 30,000 to 40,000 clones, 95% being singletons. Germline lookup yields CDR1 MNHEY and CDR2 SVGAGI. The V and J ends lost 6 bases and 4 bases respectively, with 12 bases between them. The CDR3 length is 13 residues. The clonotype originates from a middle-aged man with chronic myeloid leukemia. Some clones in this sample may be carry-over from other donors' samples. The V call is TRBV6-5, the J call TRBJ2-5; D unresolved. The sample in question was peripheral blood mononuclear cells, obtained before stem cell transplant. CDR3 protein: CASRGLGRETQYF. The CDR3 region has the DNA TGTGCCAGCAGGGGGTTAGGCCGAGAGACCCAGTACTTC.